Shown below are 17 T cell receptor beta chains from a single sample sequenced in a study of long-term antiretroviral therapy in people with HIV. Survey-level immunoSEQ v3.0 assays were run. Sequencing used immunoSEQ multiplex PCR; TCRdb keeps in-frame clones, though not all of them. The repertoire holds some 13,000 clones, nearly 85% seen once, with 15% to 20% in the top ten. The sequenced sample was unsorted PBMCs, obtained 3.4 years after starting antiretroviral therapy. Every receptor here comes from a man in his forties with HIV.

The V call is TRBV7-8, the J call TRBJ1-4, with TRBD1 matching over 10 bases. V lost 5 bases, J lost 5 bases, and 5 bases stayed unmatched. The CDR3 sequence is 15 residues long. In germline, CDR1 is SGHVS, CDR2 FQNEAQ. The CDR3 nucleotides are TGTGCCAGCAGCACAAGACAGGGGGCGAATGAAAAACTGTTTTTT. This gives the protein CASSTRQGANEKLFF. The complete variable domain, with remaining parts taken from reference TRBV7-8 and TRBJ1-4, reads GAGVSQSPRYKVAKRGQDVALRCDPISGHVSLFWYQQALGQGPEFLTYFQNEAQLDKSGLPSDRFFAERPEGSVSTLKIQRTQQEDSAVYLCASSTRQGANEKLFFGSGTQLSVL.

A single count supports this clone. The chain recombines TRBV9 with TRBJ1-1; D is unresolved. CDR3 length: 15 residues. CDR1 is SGDLS and CDR2 is YYNGEE in the germline V gene. Trimming took 0 bases from V and 1 from J, leaving 10 bases between them. The CDR3 loop reads CASSVAIGENTEAFF. The CDR3 nucleotides are TGTGCCAGCAGCGTAGCTATCGGCGAGAACACTGAAGCTTTCTTT.

V and J are TRBV12-5 and TRBJ2-1; no clear D. CDR1 and CDR2 (germline): LGHNT, FRNRAP. V was shortened by 1 base and J by 8 bases, with 12 bases between the two germline ends. This CDR3 is built from 14 residues. The CDR3 protein is CASGLGLSKDEQFF. The DNA for the CDR3 is TGTGCTAGTGGTTTGGGTCTGTCCAAAGATGAGCAGTTCTTC.

The V call is TRBV29-1, the J call TRBJ2-5, with 7 bases lining up with TRBD2. J was trimmed by 6 bases and V by 4 bases; bases with no gene match: 11. Germline V gene sequence: CDR1 SQVTM, CDR2 ANQGSEA. The length of the CDR3 is 14 residues. The DNA of the CDR3 is TGCAGCGTTGTGTCTGGCGGGAGCGGGAAGACCCAGTACTTC. Protein product: CSVVSGGSGKTQYF.

The V gene is TRBV14, the J gene TRBJ2-7; D not resolved. V lost 1 base, J lost 5 bases, and 15 bases lay in between. CDR1 SGHDN and CDR2 FVKESK come from the germline V gene. This CDR3 comprises 15 residues. CDR3 loop: CASSQGNSWSDEQYF. The CDR3 region has the DNA TGTGCCAGCAGCCAAGGGAACTCTTGGTCCGACGAGCAGTACTTC.

The rearrangement links TRBV5-1 to TRBJ2-1, with D perhaps matching TRBD1 (7 bases). V lost 5 bases to trimming and J lost 3 bases, with 12 bases between them. The CDR3 totals 14 residues. The germline CDR1 and CDR2 sequences are SGHRS and YFSETQ. The CDR3 here is CASSWQGGYNEQFF. The CDR3 DNA reads as TGCGCCAGCAGTTGGCAGGGGGGCTACAATGAGCAGTTCTTC.

This clone appeared a few times. The chain uses TRBV18 and TRBJ2-7; D ambiguous. V was cut by 4 bases and J by 1 base, with 8 bases left in between. CDR1 is KGHSH and CDR2 is LQKENI in the germline V gene. The length of the CDR3 is 13 residues. This CDR3 reads CASSLGESYEQYF. CDR3 DNA: TGTGCCAGCTCACTCGGAGAATCCTACGAGCAGTACTTC.

J is TRBJ2-1 and V is TRBV20-1; D remains ambiguous. V was shortened by 7 bases and J by 8 bases, with 3 bases between the two germline ends. In germline, CDR1 is DFQATT, CDR2 SNEGSKA (reference sequence). This CDR3 has 8 amino acids. This CDR3 reads CSEDEQFF. CDR3 in DNA: TGCAGTGAAGATGAGCAGTTCTTC.

The CDR3 loop reads CASSNRDRGVGVLNQPQHF. CDR3 nucleotides: TGTGCCAGTAGTAACCGGGACAGGGGAGTGGGTGTTCTCAATCAGCCCCAGCATTTT. This sequence joins TRBV19 and TRBJ1-5, with 10 bases that match TRBD1. Unmatched junction bases numbered 15, after V lost 4 bases and J lost 3 bases. The CDR3 has 19 residues. The germline CDR1 and CDR2 sequences are LNHDA and SQIVND (reference sequence).

This chain uses TRBV5-4 with TRBJ2-1, with 11 positions matching TRBD2. V lost 6 bases and J lost 7; bases outside the gene matches: 9. The CDR3 is 15 residues long. Germline V gene lookup returns CDR1 SGHNT and CDR2 YYREEE (reference sequence). CDR3 nucleotide sequence: TGTGCCAGCACCGCACTAGCGGGAGAATCTAATGAGCAGTTCTTC. The encoded protein is CASTALAGESNEQFF.

J is TRBJ1-2 and V is TRBV5-1; no definite D call. This CDR3 region has 13 residues. The germline V and J ends were trimmed by 1 base and 2 bases, with 6 bases remaining between them. Per germline, CDR1 SGHRS and CDR2 YFSETQ. The CDR3 region is CASSLSQNYGYTF. Here the CDR3 DNA reads TGCGCCAGCAGCTTGTCCCAGAACTATGGCTACACCTTC.

This clone rates as large. The V and J genes are TRBV5-5 and TRBJ2-7, with D maybe TRBD1 (6 bases). Deletions cut 7 bases from V and 5 bases from J, with 10 bases between. Germline V gene data show CDR1 as SGHKS and CDR2 as YYEKEE (reference sequence). The CDR3 totals 11 residues. CDR3 in DNA: TGTGCCAGCCACACAGGGAACGAGCAGTACTTC. It codes for CASHTGNEQYF.

The rearrangement uses TRBV15 and TRBJ2-1; 7 nucleotides agree with TRBD1. There are 15 residues in the CDR3. Germline V gene sequence: CDR1 LNHNV, CDR2 YYDKDF (reference sequence). V dropped 0 bases and J dropped 8; count of bases not matched to a gene: 7. Here the CDR3 DNA reads TGTGCCACCAGCAGAGATAGGACAGGTCTGGATGAGCAGTTCTTC. Residues: CATSRDRTGLDEQFF.

The chain links TRBV7-6 to TRBJ2-2; D unclear. Trimming pared 7 bases from V and 10 bases from J, leaving 13 bases between. CDR1 and CDR2 from the germline V gene are SGHVS and FNYEAQ. This CDR3 has 12 residues. For the CDR3, the DNA is TGTGCCAGCACCACAAACATGCCGGAGCTGTTTTTT. Translation: CASTTNMPELFF.

This chain joins TRBV6-5 and TRBJ1-1; D not resolved. Deletions cut 8 bases from V and 5 bases from J, with 9 bases between. The germline V gene has CDR1 MNHEY and CDR2 SVGAGI. The CDR3 consists of 11 residues. CDR3 bases: TGTGCCAGCGAACGGGCAACTGAAGCTTTCTTT. Translation gives CASERATEAFF.

The rearrangement joins TRBV29-1 to TRBJ2-5, with D uncertain. Germline CDR1 SQVTM, CDR2 ANQGSEA. The CDR3 spans 13 residues. Trimming took off 7 bases at V and 2 bases at J, with 14 bases between the two ends. The CDR3 loop is CSAPLEPQETQYF. The DNA of the CDR3 is TGCAGCGCCCCCCTAGAGCCACAAGAGACCCAGTACTTC.

J is TRBJ1-2 and V is TRBV12-5, with TRBD1 matching 8 bases. The CDR3 has 13 residues. CDR1 is LGHNT, CDR2 FRNRAP, per germline. The V segment lost 6 bases and the J segment 6 bases; nucleotides outside the gene matches: 6. CDR3 region: CASGVTGADGYTF. Written as DNA, the CDR3 is TGTGCTAGTGGAGTGACAGGGGCGGATGGCTACACCTTC.